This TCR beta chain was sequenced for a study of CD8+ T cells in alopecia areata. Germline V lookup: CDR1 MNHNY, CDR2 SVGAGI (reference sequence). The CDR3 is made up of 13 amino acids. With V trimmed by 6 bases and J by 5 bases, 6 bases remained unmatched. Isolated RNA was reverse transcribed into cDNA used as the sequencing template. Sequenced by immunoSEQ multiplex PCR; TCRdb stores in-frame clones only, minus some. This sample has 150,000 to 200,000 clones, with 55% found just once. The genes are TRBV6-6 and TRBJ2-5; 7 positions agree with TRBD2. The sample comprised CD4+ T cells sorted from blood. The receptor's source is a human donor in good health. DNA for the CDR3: TGTGCCAGCAGCGACCTGGGGGGGGAGACCCAGTACTTC. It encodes CASSDLGGETQYF.